These 15 T cell receptor beta chains were all obtained from the same sample, sequenced in a study of cytomegalovirus exposure and HLA in healthy donors. A multiplex PCR was run with 60 Vbeta primers and 13 Jbeta primers. Sequenced by immunoSEQ multiplex PCR; TCRdb stores in-frame clones only, minus some. The table lists roughly 110,000 clones, roughly 82% of them singletons, with more than 1.5% in the top ten. The sample consisted of PBMCs. These receptors came from a man in his forties or fifties in good health and CMV-seronegative.

This sequence joins TRBV5-1 and TRBJ2-3; 9 nucleotides align to TRBD1. CDR3 size: 15 residues. V dropped 3 bases and J dropped 0; count of bases not matched to a gene: 2. Per germline, CDR1 SGHRS and CDR2 YFSETQ. The CDR3 nucleotides read TGCGCCAGCAGCTCGGGACAGGGAAGCACAGATACGCAGTATTTT. The encoded protein is CASSSGQGSTDTQYF.

The chain combines TRBV10-3 with TRBJ2-2; a weak D match, TRBD1 (5 bases). In germline, CDR1 is ENHRY, CDR2 SYGVKD. This CDR3 region has 15 residues. Trimming shortened V by 7 bases and J by 5 bases, and 17 bases separated the two germline ends. This CDR3 reads CAIKATEGETGELFF. CDR3 nucleotide sequence: TGTGCCATCAAGGCTACTGAAGGGGAAACCGGGGAGCTGTTTTTT.

The genes are TRBV28 and TRBJ2-6; D is perhaps TRBD2 (6 bases). This CDR3 is built from 16 residues. Germline V CDR1 and CDR2: MDHEN, SYDVKM. Trimming left V 7 bases short and J 1 base short, with 14 bases between. The CDR3 is CASTGDLFSGANVLTF. In nucleotides, the CDR3 is TGTGCCAGCACGGGGGATCTCTTTTCTGGGGCCAACGTCCTGACTTTC. Drawing the rest from reference TRBV28 and TRBJ2-6, the complete variable domain is DVKVTQSSRYLVKRTGEKVFLECVQDMDHENMFWYRQDPGLGLRLIYFSYDVKMKEKGDIPEGYSVSREKKERFSLILESASTNQTSMYLCASTGDLFSGANVLTFGAGSRLTVL.

The rearrangement uses TRBV9 and TRBJ2-7; perhaps TRBD1 as D (6 bases). The CDR3 is 15 amino acids. Trimming shortened V by 4 bases and J by 4 bases, and 18 bases separated the two germline ends. Germline assignment: CDR1 SGDLS and CDR2 YYNGEE. The chain's CDR3 is CASSRGQGGQYEQYF. Written as DNA, the CDR3 is TGTGCCAGCAGCCGAGGACAAGGGGGACAATACGAGCAGTACTTC.

The chain couples TRBV4-1 to TRBJ1-2; TRBD1 aligns across 9 bases. CDR1 is MGHRA and CDR2 is YSYEKL in the germline V gene. V shed 0 bases, J shed 1 base, and the junction held 9 bases outside the gene matches. The CDR3 is made up of 18 amino acids. CDR3 loop: CASSQDPTGTGNNYGYTF. DNA for the CDR3: TGCGCCAGCAGCCAAGACCCGACCGGGACAGGGAATAACTATGGCTACACCTTC.

The rearrangement links TRBV6-1 to TRBJ1-6; 7 bases fit TRBD1. The germline CDR1 and CDR2 sequences are MNHNS and SASEGT. CDR3 length: 15 residues. The junction had 5 bases not matched to a gene; V was cut back by 3 bases and J by 6 bases. DNA of the CDR3: TGTGCCAGCAGTGAGAGGGGGCGCGGTAATTCACCCCTCCACTTT. This translates into CASSERGRGNSPLHF.

This clone was recorded once. The chain has TRBV10-3 and TRBJ2-1, with D possibly being TRBD2 (5 bases). The V and J ends lost 2 bases and 8 bases respectively, with 7 bases between them. This CDR3 has 12 amino acids. The germline CDR1 and CDR2 sequences are ENHRY and SYGVKD. DNA for the CDR3: TGTGCCATCAGTGAGCGAGGGCATGAGCAGTTCTTC. Translation gives CAISERGHEQFF.

The V and J genes are TRBV7-2 and TRBJ2-3; D remains ambiguous. The ends were cut back, 7 bases at V and 3 bases at J, with 14 bases in the middle. The CDR3 length is 14 residues. The V gene's germline CDR1 is SGHTA and CDR2 FQGNSA. CDR3 amino acids: CASTINQVTDTQYF. CDR3 DNA: TGTGCCAGCACAATTAATCAGGTTACAGATACGCAGTATTTT.

This clone appeared a few times. J is TRBJ2-2 and V is TRBV10-3; D is perhaps TRBD1 (5 bases). Trimming stripped 4 bases from V and 1 base from J, with 10 bases between. From germline, CDR1 is ENHRY and CDR2 SYGVKD. The CDR3 extends over 15 amino acids. The CDR3 DNA sequence: TGTGCCATCAGTGTTCAGGGCCTGAACACCGGGGAGCTGTTTTTT. Translating it yields CAISVQGLNTGELFF.

The chain links TRBV19 to TRBJ2-7; 8 bases fit TRBD1. Unmatched junction bases numbered 5, after V lost 8 bases and J lost 2 bases. This CDR3 spans 13 amino acids. The germline V gene encodes CDR1 LNHDA and CDR2 SQIVND (reference sequence). The CDR3 loop is CASSVTGAYEQYV. CDR3 sequence (DNA): TGTGCCAGTTCCGTGACAGGGGCCTACGAGCAGTACGTC.

The chain combines TRBV28 with TRBJ1-2, with D tentatively TRBD1 (6 bases). V lost 11 bases, J lost 0 bases, and 19 bases lay in between. The CDR3 has 15 residues. The germline V gene has CDR1 MDHEN and CDR2 SYDVKM. The CDR3, as DNA: TGTGCCGTCCGGGCAGGGGCCCTAGCTAACTATGGCTACACCTTC. It translates to CAVRAGALANYGYTF.

The chain has TRBV2 and TRBJ1-5, with D possibly TRBD1 on 6 matching bases. This CDR3 is built from 15 residues. The V end lost 2 bases, the J end lost 0 bases, and 8 bases lay between the germline ends. Germline V gives CDR1 SNHLY, CDR2 FYNNEI. CDR3 nucleotides: TGTGCCAGCAGTGAAAGGACAGCTAGCAATCAGCCCCAGCATTTT. Its protein product is CASSERTASNQPQHF.

The chain recombines TRBV5-1 with TRBJ1-2, with 7 positions matching TRBD1. J lost 4 bases, V lost 3 bases, and 6 bases had no gene match. This CDR3 has 14 residues. Germline V gene lookup returns CDR1 SGHRS and CDR2 YFSETQ. CDR3 DNA: TGCGCCAGCAGCTCATCAGGGGGTGGCTATGGCTACACCTTC. Translation: CASSSSGGGYGYTF.

This clone was seen just once. The chain carries TRBV5-5 and TRBJ1-6; TRBD1 is a possible D gene (5 bases). CDR3 length: 14 amino acids. Trimming took off 5 bases at V and 10 bases at J, with 16 bases between the two ends. Germline V gene data show CDR1 as SGHKS and CDR2 as YYEKEE (reference sequence). The CDR3 DNA follows: TGTGCCAGCAGACTTGACAGAATCCGGTCACCCCTCCACTTT. Amino acids: CASRLDRIRSPLHF.

The V call is TRBV7-9, the J call TRBJ2-7; D is perhaps TRBD1 (6 bases). Trimming took off 2 bases at V and 1 base at J, with 12 bases between the two ends. The V gene's germline CDR1 is SEHNR and CDR2 FQNEAQ (reference sequence). The CDR3 length is 15 residues. The CDR3 bases are TGTGCCAGCAGCTTAACCGGGACACCTTCCTACGAGCAGTACGTC. Translating gives CASSLTGTPSYEQYV.